The clone carrying this TCR beta chain occurred once. Germline V gene data show CDR1 as LGHNA and CDR2 as YNFKEQ. There are 15 residues in the CDR3. V shed 5 bases, J shed 6 bases, and the junction held 7 bases outside the gene matches. These data come from a study of CD8 T cells in Susac syndrome. The authors reverse transcribed roughly 0.5 to 1 ug RNA with random hexamers. TCRdb re-called the immunoSEQ multiplex PCR reads through MiXCR, storing one row per CDR3 protein. The sample includes 150,000 to 200,000 distinct CDR3 sequences, over 90% of them seen just once. The chain has TRBV4-2 and TRBJ2-1; 10 nucleotides align to TRBD2. The sequenced sample consisted of CD4+ T cells from PBMCs. The TCR comes from a human donor with multiple sclerosis. DNA for the CDR3: TGTGCCAGCAGCAAAAGCGGGGGGGCGGTCAATGAGCAGTTCTTC. Protein sequence: CASSKSGGAVNEQFF.